The rows below give T cell receptor beta chains drawn from one sample of a study of tumor-infiltrating lymphocytes in localized non-small cell lung cancer. The assay was immunoSEQ multiplex PCR, and TCRdb's table has in-frame clones only and misses some. The sample yields around 6,200 clones, 55% to 85% seen once. Material for sequencing was lung tumor tissue. The receptors were sampled from a human donor with non-small cell lung cancer. Both conserved end residues are part of each CDR3. D genes are given only for firm matches. Some rows have no size entry. The others give once, few or many, or a class for an expanded clone.

D: -
size: -
J: TRBJ1-6
V: TRBV30
DNA: TGTGCCTGGAAGTCGGGCAGGGAGGGGGGTAGCTCCTATAATTCACCCCTCCACTTT
CDR3: CAWKSGREGGSSYNSPLHF

D: -
size: few
J: TRBJ2-5
V: TRBV2
DNA: TGTGCCAGCAAACGCAGCAGTCAAGAGACCCAGTACTTC
CDR3: CASKRSSQETQYF

D: -
size: once
J: TRBJ2-5
V: TRBV2
DNA: TGTGCCAGCAGGGGGGTGGAGACCCAGTACTTC
CDR3: CASRGVETQYF

D: TRBD1
size: -
J: TRBJ1-5
V: TRBV5-1
DNA: TGCGCCAGCAGCTTGGGGACAGGGAACCAGCCCCAGCATTTT
CDR3: CASSLGTGNQPQHF

D: TRBD2
size: -
J: TRBJ2-7
V: TRBV30
DNA: TGTGCCTGGAGTGTACTACGGGAGGGCCTCAGCGAGCAGTACTTC
CDR3: CAWSVLREGLSEQYF

D: -
size: -
J: TRBJ1-4
V: TRBV30
DNA: TGTGCCTGGACCATGTGGGGGTTTAATGAAAAACTGTTTTTT
CDR3: CAWTMWGFNEKLFF

D: -
size: once
J: TRBJ1-5
V: TRBV10-3
DNA: TGTGCCATCAGTGGGAGTAGCAATCAGCCCCAGCATTTT
CDR3: CAISGSSNQPQHF

D: -
size: -
J: TRBJ1-2
V: TRBV5-5
DNA: TGTGCCAGCAGTTATGACAACTATGGCTACACCTTC
CDR3: CASSYDNYGYTF

D: -
size: -
J: TRBJ2-1
V: TRBV9
DNA: TGTGCCAGCAGCGGACAGGCTCTCTCCTACAATGAGCAGTTCTTC
CDR3: CASSGQALSYNEQFF

D: -
size: -
J: TRBJ1-2
V: TRBV7-2
DNA: TGTGCCAGCAACCCTGGACTCTATGGCTACACCTTC
CDR3: CASNPGLYGYTF

D: -
size: -
J: TRBJ2-3
V: TRBV6-1
DNA: TGTGCCAGCAGTGATCAGGGAAACACAGATACGCAGTATTTT
CDR3: CASSDQGNTDTQYF

D: -
size: -
J: TRBJ1-2
V: TRBV5-1
DNA: TGCGCCAGCAGCTCCGGGGGGGCTAGCTATGGCTACACCTTC
CDR3: CASSSGGASYGYTF

D: TRBD2
size: -
J: TRBJ2-1
V: TRBV28
DNA: TGTGCCAGCAGTTTGCTAGGGACTAGCGGGAGCAATGAGCAGTTCTTC
CDR3: CASSLLGTSGSNEQFF

D: TRBD1
size: few
J: TRBJ2-7
V: TRBV5-4
DNA: TGTGCCAGCAGTTGGACAGGGAACACCTACGAGCAGTACTTC
CDR3: CASSWTGNTYEQYF

D: -
size: -
J: TRBJ1-5
V: TRBV11-1
DNA: TGTGCCAGCAGGCGCGGGGATCAGCCCCAGCATTTT
CDR3: CASRRGDQPQHF

D: TRBD2
size: -
J: TRBJ2-7
V: TRBV7-6
DNA: TGTGCCAGCAGCTTAACCGAGGGGCTAGCGGGAGGGCCCTCCTACGAGCAGTACTTC
CDR3: CASSLTEGLAGGPSYEQYF

D: TRBD2
size: -
J: TRBJ2-5
V: TRBV25-1
DNA: TGTGCCAGCAGTACCCAAAGCCGGGGGGGAGAGACCCAGTACTTC
CDR3: CASSTQSRGGETQYF

D: TRBD1
size: few
J: TRBJ1-5
V: TRBV15
DNA: TGTGCCACCAGCAGAGGTCCGGGACAGGGACAGGGTCAGCCCCAGCATTTT
CDR3: CATSRGPGQGQGQPQHF

D: TRBD1
size: -
J: TRBJ1-4
V: TRBV7-6
DNA: TGTGCCAGCAGCTCCCTACCGGGACAGGGTGCTGAAAAACTGTTTTTT
CDR3: CASSSLPGQGAEKLFF

D: -
size: -
J: TRBJ2-5
V: TRBV7-8
DNA: TGTGCCAGCAGCATGTGGTTCAGGGGATCGGGAGAGACCCAGTACTTC
CDR3: CASSMWFRGSGETQYF

D: -
size: once
J: TRBJ1-2
V: TRBV6-6
DNA: TGTGCCAGCAGTTACAATCCGGGGGCAAGAGGCTACACCTTC
CDR3: CASSYNPGARGYTF